Listed below are T cell receptor beta chains from one sample, sequenced in a study of T-cell reconstitution after alpha-beta-depleted transplantation in children. TCRdb reprocessed the PCR reads via MiXCR and lists one record per CDR3 protein. Here the sample spans more than 450,000 distinct CDR3 sequences, 15% to 20% being singletons. Sequences were derived from PBMCs from the stem cell graft donor, sampled from the stem cell graft. The receptor set was obtained from a human donor who donated a stem cell graft to a child with acute lymphoblastic leukemia. Each CDR3 is given with its conserved first and last residue. A D gene is named only where the DNA matches it firmly. Part of the rows lack a size; the others show once, few, many or a class for expanded clones.

TRBJ2-7,.,TRBV5-6,.,CASSLQGSEQYF,TGTGCCAGCAGCTTACAGGGAAGCGAGCAGTACTTC
TRBJ2-3,.,TRBV20-1,few,CSARVLRAGAQYF,TGCAGTGCTAGAGTCCTGCGGGCAGGTGCCCAGTATTTT
TRBJ2-1,TRBD1,TRBV5-1,many,CASSTRDRGVSEQFF,TGCGCCAGCAGCACCCGGGACAGGGGAGTCAGTGAGCAGTTCTTC
TRBJ2-3,.,TRBV6-1,few,CASGREAGGGDTQYF,TGTGCCAGCGGGCGGGAAGCGGGTGGGGGAGATACGCAGTATTTT
TRBJ2-3,.,TRBV7-9,.,CASSLVSAPEGTDTQYF,TGTGCCAGCAGCTTAGTATCGGCTCCCGAAGGCACAGATACGCAGTATTTT
TRBJ1-4,.,TRBV5-1,few,CASSRGRGTNEKLFF,TGCGCCAGCAGCCGGGGACGGGGAACTAATGAAAAACTGTTTTTT
TRBJ2-1,.,TRBV29-1,few,CSVDIYNEQFF,TGCAGCGTTGACATTTACAATGAGCAGTTCTTC
TRBJ1-1,.,TRBV9,few,CASSSPANTEAFF,TGTGCCAGCAGCTCGCCGGCGAACACTGAAGCTTTCTTT
TRBJ1-2,.,TRBV29-1,few,CSVEVERGNGYTF,TGCAGCGTTGAAGTCGAGAGGGGCAATGGCTACACCTTC
TRBJ1-4,.,TRBV7-9,few,CASSLFGGAGEKLFF,TGTGCCAGCAGCTTATTCGGGGGCGCGGGTGAAAAACTGTTTTTT
TRBJ2-3,.,TRBV5-1,.,CASSYPPRGNGTDTQYF,TGCGCCAGCAGCTATCCTCCTCGCGGGAACGGCACAGATACGCAGTATTTT
TRBJ2-7,.,TRBV5-1,.,CASSPWSGSSYEQYF,TGCGCCAGCAGCCCTTGGAGCGGAAGCTCCTACGAGCAGTACTTC
TRBJ2-5,TRBD2,TRBV12-3/TRBV12-4,many,CASSELAGGRGAQYF,TGTGCCAGCAGTGAACTAGCGGGAGGTCGGGGGGCCCAGTACTTC
TRBJ2-1,TRBD2,TRBV5-6,once,CASSPQGLAGEGFF,TGTGCCAGCAGCCCACAGGGACTAGCGGGAGAGGGGTTCTTC
TRBJ1-6,TRBD1,TRBV4-1,few,CASSPSFPGQGPFVDNSPLHF,TGCGCCAGCAGCCCGTCTTTTCCGGGACAGGGACCCTTTGTGGATAATTCACCCCTCCACTTT
TRBJ2-1,TRBD2,TRBV5-1,few,CASSQPGTRDNEQFF,TGCGCCAGCAGCCAGCCCGGGACTAGGGACAATGAGCAGTTCTTC
TRBJ1-2,.,TRBV5-1,.,CASSLGSQGDYGYTF,TGCGCCAGCAGCTTGGGATCGCAAGGTGACTATGGCTACACCTTC
TRBJ2-7,TRBD1,TRBV29-1,few,CSVFRDRGRGEQYF,TGCAGCGTCTTCCGGGACAGGGGACGCGGCGAGCAGTACTTC
TRBJ2-7,.,TRBV7-9,.,CASSPRGGGSGYEQYF,TGTGCCAGCAGCCCGAGGGGCGGAGGCAGTGGCTACGAGCAGTACTTC
TRBJ2-7,.,TRBV20-1,many,CSARGFRDHYEQYF,TGCAGTGCTAGAGGTTTCCGGGACCACTACGAGCAGTACTTC
TRBJ2-1,.,TRBV7-8,.,CASSLLAQGGYNEQFF,TGTGCCAGCAGCTTATTAGCCCAGGGAGGTTACAATGAGCAGTTCTTC
TRBJ1-2,TRBD1,TRBV12-3/TRBV12-4,few,CASSPRTGGGSGYTF,TGTGCCAGCAGTCCGCGGACAGGTGGAGGATCTGGCTACACCTTC
TRBJ2-5,.,TRBV20-1,few,CSAIVGLYQETQYF,TGCAGTGCTATCGTGGGACTCTACCAAGAGACCCAGTACTTC
TRBJ1-1,.,TRBV20-1,.,CSARGGGMNTEAFF,TGCAGTGCTAGAGGGGGCGGCATGAACACTGAAGCTTTCTTT
TRBJ2-2,.,TRBV20-1,.,CSARGGAGELFF,TGCAGTGCTAGAGGAGGGGCCGGGGAGCTGTTTTTT
TRBJ2-1,.,TRBV25-1,.,CASSDSGFRHEQFF,TGTGCCAGCAGTGACTCTGGGTTTCGACATGAGCAGTTCTTC
TRBJ2-7,.,TRBV29-1,.,CSVARGQPYEQYF,TGCAGCGTTGCACGAGGACAGCCCTACGAGCAGTACTTC
TRBJ2-5,TRBD1,TRBV7-8,.,CASSFGQGKETQYF,TGTGCCAGCAGCTTTGGACAGGGGAAAGAGACCCAGTACTTC
TRBJ2-7,.,TRBV5-4,few,CASSFRRENEQYF,TGTGCCAGCAGCTTTCGACGTGAAAACGAGCAGTACTTC
TRBJ2-1,TRBD2,TRBV3-1,once,CASSPSSGRARGEQFF,TGTGCCAGCAGCCCCTCTAGCGGGAGGGCCCGAGGGGAGCAGTTCTTC
TRBJ2-5,.,TRBV9,few,CASSAGAPETQYF,TGTGCCAGCAGCGCCGGTGCGCCTGAGACCCAGTACTTC
TRBJ2-1,.,TRBV5-5,many,CASSPEGYSYNEQFF,TGTGCCAGCAGCCCGGAGGGTTATTCGTACAATGAGCAGTTCTTC
TRBJ2-7,.,TRBV18,.,CASSPARANEQYF,TGTGCCAGCTCCCCGGCCAGGGCCAACGAGCAGTACTTC
TRBJ2-7,.,TRBV12-3/TRBV12-4,many,CASSETSYEQYF,TGTGCCAGCAGTGAAACCTCCTACGAGCAGTACTTC
TRBJ1-2,.,TRBV7-9,few,CASSPRAYYGYTF,TGTGCCAGCAGCCCGAGGGCCTACTATGGCTACACCTTC
TRBJ2-6,TRBD1,TRBV6-1,few,CASSPLVTGGSSGANVLTF,TGTGCCAGCAGTCCCCTTGTGACAGGGGGCAGCTCTGGGGCCAACGTCCTGACTTTC
TRBJ2-1,.,TRBV5-1,.,CASTPLLPNEQFF,TGCGCCAGCACCCCTCTCCTCCCCAATGAGCAGTTCTTC